These T cell receptor beta chains were read from a single sample in a study of T cells after posttransplantation cyclophosphamide. Sequencing used immunoSEQ multiplex PCR; TCRdb keeps in-frame clones, though not all of them. The sample was found to contain tens of thousands of clones, and every one recurs. The sequencing input was PBMCs. The receptors were gathered from a man aged 35 to 55 in good health, CMV-negative, and a related stem cell transplant donor. Each CDR3 is given with its conserved first and last residue. The D gene is left open where the match is weak. Clone size appears in some rows only: once, few, many, or a class for an expanded clone.

TRBD2 many TRBJ2-2 TRBV19 CASTAGGANTGELFF TGTGCCAGTACCGCGGGGGGCGCGAACACCGGGGAGCTGTTTTTT
. many TRBJ1-2 TRBV6-5 CASSQGNGRYGYTF TGTGCCAGCAGTCAGGGCAACGGGCGCTATGGCTACACCTTC
. many TRBJ1-5 TRBV28 CASANTLGLYSNQPQHF TGTGCCAGCGCCAACACTTTAGGACTCTATAGCAATCAGCCCCAGCATTTT
. many TRBJ2-5 TRBV2 CASSAPGVRETQYF TGTGCCAGCAGTGCCCCGGGAGTGAGGGAGACCCAGTACTTC
. many TRBJ2-7 TRBV7-8 CASSPTDRKQYF TGTGCCAGCAGCCCTACCGATCGAAAGCAGTACTTC
. many TRBJ2-7 TRBV15 CATSRDYAGNSYEQYF TGTGCCACCAGCAGAGATTACGCGGGAAACTCCTACGAGCAGTACTTC
. many TRBJ2-7 TRBV7-6 CASSSGTGVSEQYF TGTGCCAGCAGCTCCGGGACTGGGGTCTCCGAGCAGTACTTC
TRBD2 many TRBJ2-3 TRBV5-4 CASSRPSGRTTSTDTQYF TGTGCCAGCAGTCGACCTAGCGGGAGGACTACTAGCACAGATACGCAGTATTTT
. many TRBJ2-5 TRBV9 CASSPYTLAIQETQYF TGTGCCAGCAGCCCATATACCCTAGCGATCCAAGAGACCCAGTACTTC
. many TRBJ1-1 TRBV28 CASSAPGINTEAFF TGTGCCAGCAGTGCCCCGGGGATAAACACTGAAGCTTTCTTT
. many TRBJ2-2 TRBV28 CASSYRTGELFF TGTGCCAGCAGTTATAGGACAGGGGAGCTGTTTTTT
. . TRBJ2-7 TRBV6-1 CASSRTSTTYEQYF TGTGCCAGCAGTCGTACTAGCACAACCTACGAGCAGTACTTC
. many TRBJ2-3 TRBV5-1 CASSTDPASTDTQYF TGCGCCAGCAGCACCGACCCAGCGTCCACAGATACGCAGTATTTT
. many TRBJ1-5 TRBV30 CAWSSGGGGQPQHF TGTGCCTGGAGTTCCGGGGGGGGCGGGCAGCCCCAGCATTTT
. many TRBJ1-1 TRBV11-1 CASSLERGVSTEAFF TGTGCCAGCAGCTTAGAGCGGGGGGTGAGCACTGAAGCTTTCTTT
TRBD2 many TRBJ2-5 TRBV28 CASSVPPGLAGGRTETQYF TGTGCCAGCAGTGTTCCCCCAGGACTAGCGGGAGGCCGTACGGAGACCCAGTACTTC
. many TRBJ2-3 TRBV14 CASSPDWYTDTQYF TGTGCCAGCAGCCCCGACTGGTACACAGATACGCAGTATTTT
. many TRBJ1-3 TRBV19 CASTSWQGTSGNTIYF TGTGCCAGCACATCGTGGCAGGGGACCTCTGGAAACACCATATATTTT
. many TRBJ2-7 TRBV28 CASSLAGTYEQYF TGTGCCAGCAGTTTAGCAGGGACCTACGAGCAGTACTTC
. . TRBJ1-1 TRBV6-5 CASSYEADWNTEAFF TGTGCCAGCAGTTACGAGGCGGATTGGAACACTGAAGCTTTCTTT
. many TRBJ1-1 TRBV19 CASSTIDGTLNTEAFF TGTGCCAGTAGTACCATCGACGGGACACTGAACACTGAAGCTTTCTTT
TRBD2 many TRBJ2-5 TRBV7-2 CASSLGGGQETQYF TGTGCCAGCAGCTTAGGGGGGGGCCAAGAGACCCAGTACTTC
. many TRBJ2-2 TRBV6-5 CASSSPGLKNTGELFF TGTGCCAGCAGTTCACCGGGACTGAAGAACACCGGGGAGCTGTTTTTT
TRBD2 . TRBJ2-7 TRBV5-4 CASSRGTSGYEQYF TGTGCCAGCAGCCGCGGGACTAGCGGCTACGAGCAGTACTTC
TRBD2 many TRBJ2-1 TRBV27 CASSLSGQGYNEQFF TGTGCCAGCAGTCTTAGCGGGCAGGGCTACAATGAGCAGTTCTTC
TRBD1 many TRBJ2-2 TRBV28 CASSSTGVGTGELFF TGTGCCAGCAGCTCGACAGGGGTCGGGACCGGGGAGCTGTTTTTT
TRBD1 many TRBJ1-5 TRBV7-9 CASSLVVGTEDQPQHF TGTGCCAGCAGCTTAGTCGTGGGGACAGAAGATCAGCCCCAGCATTTT
. many TRBJ2-3 TRBV5-4 CASSLGSLWGTDTQYF TGTGCCAGCAGCTTGGGTAGCCTGTGGGGCACAGATACGCAGTATTTT
TRBD2 many TRBJ2-7 TRBV7-6 CASSTSDSGGYEQYF TGTGCCAGCAGCACCAGCGATAGCGGGGGGTACGAGCAGTACTTC
. many TRBJ2-1 TRBV4-3 CASSQGWTGGYYNEQFF TGCGCCAGCAGCCAAGGATGGACTGGAGGCTACTACAATGAGCAGTTCTTC
. many TRBJ1-2 TRBV11-2 CASSLVHRYGYTF TGTGCCAGCAGCTTAGTACATCGTTATGGCTACACCTTC
TRBD1 many TRBJ2-2 TRBV4-1 CASSQPDRGGTGELFF TGCGCCAGCAGCCAACCCGACAGGGGGGGCACCGGGGAGCTGTTTTTT
TRBD2 many TRBJ2-7 TRBV7-2 CASVPAGDSKGKQYF TGTGCCAGCGTCCCCGCGGGGGATTCGAAAGGGAAGCAGTACTTC
. many TRBJ1-1 TRBV5-4 CASSIGGMNTEAFF TGTGCCAGCAGCATAGGAGGAATGAACACTGAAGCTTTCTTT
. . TRBJ1-4 TRBV6-1 CASSSTGSANEKLFF TGTGCCAGCAGTTCCACAGGGTCGGCTAATGAAAAACTGTTTTTT
TRBD1 many TRBJ1-2 TRBV7-8 CASSTRDSSYGYTF TGTGCCAGCAGCACACGGGACAGCTCCTATGGCTACACCTTC
. many TRBJ2-4 TRBV11-2 CASSLERFGIQYF TGTGCCAGCAGCTTAGAGAGATTTGGCATTCAGTACTTC
TRBD2 many TRBJ2-2 TRBV7-7 CASSPGTSRTGELFF TGTGCCAGCAGCCCGGGGACTAGCCGAACCGGGGAGCTGTTTTTT
. many TRBJ2-3 TRBV19 CASSAGLRTDTQYF TGTGCCAGTAGTGCGGGGTTGCGGACAGATACGCAGTATTTT
TRBD1 many TRBJ2-1 TRBV15 CATSRWDRGDYNEQFF TGTGCCACCAGCAGGTGGGACAGGGGGGACTACAATGAGCAGTTCTTC
TRBD1 . TRBJ1-2 TRBV6-5 CAGRGQGTYGYTF TGTGCCGGCCGGGGACAGGGAACCTATGGCTACACCTTC
TRBD2 many TRBJ2-1 TRBV27 CASSSPGLAENNEQFF TGTGCCAGCAGTTCCCCGGGACTAGCGGAGAACAATGAGCAGTTCTTC
. many TRBJ2-2 TRBV14 CASSQLRGIGSGELFF TGTGCCAGCAGCCAATTAAGGGGGATTGGGTCCGGGGAGCTGTTTTTT
. many TRBJ2-6 TRBV11-3 CASSQTGANVLTF TGTGCCAGCAGTCAAACTGGGGCCAACGTCCTGACTTTC
. many TRBJ2-7 TRBV11-3 CASPPSGGYSYEQYF TGTGCCAGCCCCCCGAGCGGAGGATACTCCTACGAGCAGTACTTC
TRBD1 many TRBJ2-7 TRBV5-1 CASSPSSGTGSYEQYF TGCGCCAGCAGTCCATCATCCGGGACAGGGTCCTACGAGCAGTACTTC
TRBD2 many TRBJ2-2 TRBV2 CASSLSGRNTGELFF TGTGCCAGCAGTCTTAGCGGGAGAAACACCGGGGAGCTGTTTTTT
. many TRBJ2-1 TRBV7-6 CASSSGEDPYNEQFF TGTGCCAGCAGCTCCGGGGAGGATCCCTACAATGAGCAGTTCTTC
. many TRBJ2-1 TRBV7-8 CASSLRGSEQFF TGTGCCAGCAGCTTAAGGGGCAGTGAGCAGTTCTTC
. many TRBJ1-1 TRBV12-5 CASGLGENTEAFF TGTGCTAGTGGTCTAGGGGAGAACACTGAAGCTTTCTTT
. many TRBJ2-3 TRBV6-1 CASSESRGDTQYF TGTGCCAGCAGCGAATCCCGGGGGGATACGCAGTATTTT
. many TRBJ1-1 TRBV6-5 CASSPDLWNTEAFF TGTGCCAGCAGTCCAGATCTCTGGAACACTGAAGCTTTCTTT
. many TRBJ2-5 TRBV18 CASSPRFGTYQETQYF TGTGCCAGCTCACCACGCTTCGGGACTTACCAAGAGACCCAGTACTTC
. many TRBJ1-1 TRBV9 CASSVGQFNTEAFF TGTGCCAGCAGCGTAGGGCAGTTTAACACTGAAGCTTTCTTT